The rows below give T cell receptor beta chains drawn from one sample of a study of early T cells in non-severe SARS-CoV-2 infection. Each CDR3 protein gets one entry after TCRdb re-called the 5' RACE reads with MiXCR. The sample consists of under 70,000 distinct CDR3 sequences, less than 5.5% of them appearing once. What was sequenced was whole blood. These receptors originate from an adult who was a healthcare worker with PCR-confirmed SARS-CoV-2 infection or an uninfected control (not recorded which). Each CDR3 is given with its conserved first and last residue. The D gene is left open where the match is weak. The size of a clone is reported for some rows only, either as once, few or many, or as a class for expanded clones.

V: TRBV27
D: TRBD2
size: .
J: TRBJ2-3
DNA: TGTGCCAGCAGTTTTTCTAGCGGGGGGATCACAGATACGCAGTATTTT
CDR3: CASSFSSGGITDTQYF

V: TRBV7-6
D: .
size: many
J: TRBJ1-6
DNA: TGTGCCAGCAGCTACGACCGTTATAATTCACCCCTCCACTTT
CDR3: CASSYDRYNSPLHF

V: TRBV4-3
D: .
size: .
J: TRBJ2-1
DNA: TGCGCCAGCAGCCAAGATCGTGCCAGTCACAATGAGCAGTTCTTC
CDR3: CASSQDRASHNEQFF

V: TRBV20-1
D: .
size: many
J: TRBJ2-7
DNA: TGCAGTGCTAGAGTGGACCCTACCGCGGACTACGAGCAGTACTTC
CDR3: CSARVDPTADYEQYF

V: TRBV4-3
D: TRBD2
size: many
J: TRBJ2-1
DNA: TGCGCCAGCAGCCAAGGTCCTAGCGGGGCCAGCTACAATGAGCAGTTCTTC
CDR3: CASSQGPSGASYNEQFF

V: TRBV30
D: .
size: .
J: TRBJ2-1
DNA: TGTGCCTGGAGTGACTGGAATGAGCAGTTCTTC
CDR3: CAWSDWNEQFF

V: TRBV20-1
D: TRBD1
size: few
J: TRBJ1-2
DNA: TGCAGTGCTTACCCCGGGCAGGGGGTCTATGGCTACACCTTC
CDR3: CSAYPGQGVYGYTF

V: TRBV11-2
D: .
size: many
J: TRBJ2-7
DNA: TGTGCCAGCAGCTCGAGGCGGGCGGGCCCTTCCTACGAGCAGTACTTC
CDR3: CASSSRRAGPSYEQYF

V: TRBV5-5
D: TRBD2
size: many
J: TRBJ2-3
DNA: TGTGCCAGCAGCTGGGGGGGTACTAGCACAGATACGCAGTATTTT
CDR3: CASSWGGTSTDTQYF

V: TRBV6-2/TRBV6-3
D: TRBD1
size: many
J: TRBJ2-1
DNA: TGTGCCAGCAGTTACGGGACAGCAAATGAGCAGTTCTTC
CDR3: CASSYGTANEQFF

V: TRBV11-3
D: TRBD2
size: .
J: TRBJ2-3
DNA: TGTGCCAGCAGCCTAGCGGGGACTCCAGATACGCAGTATTTT
CDR3: CASSLAGTPDTQYF

V: TRBV20-1
D: TRBD1
size: many
J: TRBJ1-4
DNA: TGCAGTGCTGTAGACAGGGGTAGTGAAAAACTGTTTTTT
CDR3: CSAVDRGSEKLFF

V: TRBV20-1
D: TRBD2
size: .
J: TRBJ2-3
DNA: TGCGGCGGGGGGGCGGAGGATACGCAGTATTTT
CDR3: CGGGAEDTQYF

V: TRBV11-2
D: .
size: .
J: TRBJ1-3
DNA: TGTGCCAGCAGCTCCAGGACACCAAAGTCGAGCTCTGGAAACACCATATATTTT
CDR3: CASSSRTPKSSSGNTIYF

V: TRBV24-1
D: .
size: .
J: TRBJ2-1
DNA: TGTGCCACCAGTGAAAGCTGGAACTCCTACAATGAGCAGTTCTTC
CDR3: CATSESWNSYNEQFF

V: TRBV7-6
D: .
size: .
J: TRBJ2-3
DNA: TGTGCCAGCAGCTTTGCGGGGGCCAGCACAGATACGCAGTATTTT
CDR3: CASSFAGASTDTQYF

V: TRBV9
D: TRBD2
size: many
J: TRBJ2-1
DNA: TGTGCCAGCAGCCTCTCGGGGGGGTCCTACAATGAGCAGTTCTTC
CDR3: CASSLSGGSYNEQFF

V: TRBV11-3
D: .
size: many
J: TRBJ1-1
DNA: TGTGCCAGCAGCTTCCGGGGCTGGACTGAAGCTTTCTTT
CDR3: CASSFRGWTEAFF

V: TRBV4-3
D: TRBD2
size: few
J: TRBJ2-1
DNA: TGCGCCAGCAGCCAAGACCGGACTAGCGGGAACTACAATGAGCAGTTCTTC
CDR3: CASSQDRTSGNYNEQFF

V: TRBV21-1
D: .
size: many
J: TRBJ1-1
DNA: TGTGCCAGCAGCACGAGGGAACTAGTGAACACTGAAGCTTTCTTT
CDR3: CASSTRELVNTEAFF

V: TRBV3-1
D: .
size: .
J: TRBJ2-2
DNA: TGTGCCAGCAGCTCTGACAGTGGCACCGGGGAGCTGTTTTTT
CDR3: CASSSDSGTGELFF

V: TRBV7-9
D: .
size: many
J: TRBJ2-5
DNA: TGTGCCAGCAGCTTAGACAGTACGAACGCCCGGTGGTACTTC
CDR3: CASSLDSTNARWYF

V: TRBV28
D: .
size: many
J: TRBJ1-5
DNA: TGTGCCAGCGAAACAGGGAGTTGGCAGCCCCAGCATTTT
CDR3: CASETGSWQPQHF

V: TRBV7-2
D: .
size: many
J: TRBJ2-3
DNA: TGTGCCAGCAGCTTAAATTTCGCCTCAGATACGCAGTATTTT
CDR3: CASSLNFASDTQYF

V: TRBV7-2
D: TRBD2
size: few
J: TRBJ2-1
DNA: TGTGCCAGCAGCTTAGCCCCGGGACTAGACTACAATGAGCAGTTCTTC
CDR3: CASSLAPGLDYNEQFF

V: TRBV3-1
D: TRBD1
size: few
J: TRBJ1-1
DNA: TGTGCCAGCAGCGTACAGGGGGGCCAGGAAGCTTTCTTT
CDR3: CASSVQGGQEAFF

V: TRBV19
D: TRBD1
size: many
J: TRBJ2-3
DNA: TGTGCCAGTACCCAATGGAGGACAGGAGACACAGATACGCAGTATTTT
CDR3: CASTQWRTGDTDTQYF

V: TRBV7-8
D: .
size: .
J: TRBJ2-5
DNA: TGTGCCAGCAGCTTTCCAGCCCGAGGGGAGACCCAGTACTTC
CDR3: CASSFPARGETQYF

V: TRBV11-2
D: TRBD2
size: few
J: TRBJ2-5
DNA: TGTGCCAGCAGCTTAGTCCTACCGACTAGCGGGGGGCTTACAAAACAAGAGACCCAGTACTTC
CDR3: CASSLVLPTSGGLTKQETQYF

V: TRBV9
D: .
size: few
J: TRBJ2-1
DNA: TGTGCCAGCAGCGTAGCTCAGGGCAATGAGCAGTTCTTC
CDR3: CASSVAQGNEQFF

V: TRBV7-2
D: .
size: few
J: TRBJ1-1
DNA: TGTGCCAGCAGCTTGCCCCACCGCGCTCCCACTGAAGCTTTCTTT
CDR3: CASSLPHRAPTEAFF

V: TRBV5-1
D: .
size: many
J: TRBJ2-4
DNA: TGCGCCAGCAGCTTCCAACGGGCAGGGGACATTCAGTACTTC
CDR3: CASSFQRAGDIQYF

V: TRBV5-1
D: TRBD2
size: many
J: TRBJ2-3
DNA: TGCGCCAGCAGCTTGGAGGGACTAGCGGGAGAAAATACGCAGTATTTT
CDR3: CASSLEGLAGENTQYF

V: TRBV20-1
D: .
size: .
J: TRBJ2-7
DNA: TGCAGTGCTAGAGACGGAAGGAACTCCTACGAGCAGTACTTC
CDR3: CSARDGRNSYEQYF

V: TRBV20-1
D: .
size: many
J: TRBJ2-7
DNA: TGCAGTGCTTTCAACAACGACGAGCAGTACTTC
CDR3: CSAFNNDEQYF

V: TRBV7-2
D: .
size: many
J: TRBJ2-7
DNA: TGTGCCAGCAGCTTAGGCTACTACGAGCAGTACTTC
CDR3: CASSLGYYEQYF

V: TRBV12-3/TRBV12-4
D: TRBD2
size: many
J: TRBJ2-7
DNA: TGTGCCAGCAGTTTAGCTAGCGGGGGGATCGAGGCCTACGAGCAGTACTTC
CDR3: CASSLASGGIEAYEQYF

V: TRBV5-1
D: TRBD1
size: many
J: TRBJ1-6
DNA: TGCGCCAGCAGCCCCGGACAGGGTGATAATTCACCCCTCCACTTT
CDR3: CASSPGQGDNSPLHF

V: TRBV30
D: .
size: many
J: TRBJ1-2
DNA: TGTGCCTGGAGTTTCAGGCCGCCGGGAGGCTACACCTTC
CDR3: CAWSFRPPGGYTF

V: TRBV5-1
D: .
size: many
J: TRBJ2-7
DNA: TGCGCCACCAAGAAGGACGGATCCTACGAGCAGTACTTC
CDR3: CATKKDGSYEQYF

V: TRBV27
D: .
size: many
J: TRBJ2-1
DNA: TGTGCCAGCAGTTTATCGGCAGCAGGGCTCTACAATGAGCAGTTCTTC
CDR3: CASSLSAAGLYNEQFF

V: TRBV20-1
D: .
size: many
J: TRBJ2-7
DNA: TGCAGTGCTAGTGACTATAGCTCCTACGAGCAGTACTTC
CDR3: CSASDYSSYEQYF

V: TRBV24-1
D: .
size: .
J: TRBJ2-1
DNA: TGTGCCACCAGTGACCGGGCCGGGACCGACGGGCAGTTCTTC
CDR3: CATSDRAGTDGQFF

V: TRBV28
D: .
size: many
J: TRBJ2-1
DNA: TGTGCCAGCAGGGATACAAATACCTACAATGAGCAGTTCTTC
CDR3: CASRDTNTYNEQFF

V: TRBV12-3/TRBV12-4
D: .
size: many
J: TRBJ2-1
DNA: TGTGCCAGCAGTTTAGGGGGTAGTGAGCAGTTCTTC
CDR3: CASSLGGSEQFF

V: TRBV7-9
D: TRBD2
size: many
J: TRBJ2-1
DNA: TGTGCCAGCACCGCTAGCGGGGGAAACGATGAGCAGTTCTTC
CDR3: CASTASGGNDEQFF